A selection of T cell receptor beta chains follows, all from one sample in a study of shared clonotypes between healthy human individuals. Produced via immunoSEQ multiplex PCR; TCRdb's table is partial and in-frame only. The data show about 1.1 million clones, 70% to 80% seen once. The sample comprised memory CD4+ T cells from PBMCs. All receptors derive from a man aged 18 to 35 in good health. Some clones in this sample may be carry-over from other donors' samples. CDR3s include the opening cysteine and the closing phenylalanine or tryptophan. The D gene is left open where the match is weak. Only some rows state a clone size, as once, few, many or a class for expanded clones.

clone size,D gene,V gene,J gene,CDR3 DNA,CDR3 protein
.,.,TRBV7-3,TRBJ1-3,TGTGCCAGCAGCCCTGAGCCCCGAAACACCATATATTTT,CASSPEPRNTIYF
.,TRBD1,TRBV28,TRBJ1-2,TGTGCCAGCAGCGAGGGGGCAGCAAACTATGGCTACACCTTC,CASSEGAANYGYTF
.,TRBD2,TRBV7-2,TRBJ2-7,TGTGCCAGCACCCCGGATAGCGGGAGGATCGTTGAGCAGTACTTC,CASTPDSGRIVEQYF
.,.,TRBV6-5,TRBJ1-5,TGTGCCAGCAGTTACTCGTGGGGTAAGGGGCCCCAGCATTTT,CASSYSWGKGPQHF
.,.,TRBV27,TRBJ2-5,TGTGCCAGCAGTCCGATCCGCGTAGCTGGGACCCAGTACTTC,CASSPIRVAGTQYF
.,TRBD1,TRBV6-1,TRBJ2-5,TGTGCCAGCAGTGAACAGACAGGGCTCGGGACCCAGTACTTC,CASSEQTGLGTQYF
.,.,TRBV9,TRBJ2-1,TGTGCCAGCAGCGTCAGTAGTGGGGGCCACAATGAGCAGTTCTTC,CASSVSSGGHNEQFF
.,TRBD1,TRBV19,TRBJ2-5,TGTGCCAGTAGTATTTGGGGACAGGGGGAAGAGACCCAGTACTTC,CASSIWGQGEETQYF
.,.,TRBV27,TRBJ1-5,TGTGCCAGCAGTTTCCAGGGAGGGAGTCAGCCCCAGCATTTT,CASSFQGGSQPQHF
few,.,TRBV4-1,TRBJ2-2,TGCGCCAGCAGCCAAGATCCCCCACAAAACACCGGGGAGCTGTTTTTT,CASSQDPPQNTGELFF
.,.,TRBV5-1,TRBJ1-5,TGCGCCAGCAGCTTGGACCCCAATAAGCCCCAGCATTTT,CASSLDPNKPQHF
.,.,TRBV28,TRBJ1-5,TGTGCCAGCTCGGGACGGGAATCTCAGCCCCAGCATTTT,CASSGRESQPQHF
.,.,TRBV21-1,TRBJ1-5,TGTGCCAGCAGCAAATTGTGGTGGACAACAGGGTCGGGCAATCAGCCCCAGCATTTT,CASSKLWWTTGSGNQPQHF
.,.,TRBV5-1,TRBJ2-1,TGCGCCAGCAGCTTGGCCGCCGGGGTTTCCTACAATGAGCAGTTCTTC,CASSLAAGVSYNEQFF
.,.,TRBV7-3,TRBJ2-5,TGTGCCAGCAGCCCCTCCCAAGACAGTCTTGGGGCCCAGTACTTC,CASSPSQDSLGAQYF
few,.,TRBV2,TRBJ1-1,TGTGCCAGCAGTCGGGGATACACTGAAGCTTTCTTT,CASSRGYTEAFF
.,.,TRBV18,TRBJ1-3,TGTGCCAGCTCACCAAAGGGAGCCGAGGACACCATATATTTT,CASSPKGAEDTIYF
few,.,TRBV11-2,TRBJ1-1,TGTGCCAGCAGCCGCCTGGACAGCTTAATGAACACTGAAGCTTTCTTT,CASSRLDSLMNTEAFF
.,.,TRBV7-3,TRBJ2-2,TGTGCCAGCAGCCCTTCGGGCATGAACACCGGGGAGCTGTTTTTT,CASSPSGMNTGELFF
.,TRBD2,TRBV5-6,TRBJ2-1,TGTGCCAGCAGCTCATACACTAGCGGGAAGGAAGGTGAGCAGTTCTTC,CASSSYTSGKEGEQFF
many,.,TRBV30,TRBJ2-3,TGTGCCTGGAGTGTAGCAGGGGCAGATACGCAGTATTTT,CAWSVAGADTQYF
once,.,TRBV10-3,TRBJ1-4,TGTGCCAGTCGGCGGCAGGCCGAGGGAGAAAAACTGTTTTTT,CASRRQAEGEKLFF